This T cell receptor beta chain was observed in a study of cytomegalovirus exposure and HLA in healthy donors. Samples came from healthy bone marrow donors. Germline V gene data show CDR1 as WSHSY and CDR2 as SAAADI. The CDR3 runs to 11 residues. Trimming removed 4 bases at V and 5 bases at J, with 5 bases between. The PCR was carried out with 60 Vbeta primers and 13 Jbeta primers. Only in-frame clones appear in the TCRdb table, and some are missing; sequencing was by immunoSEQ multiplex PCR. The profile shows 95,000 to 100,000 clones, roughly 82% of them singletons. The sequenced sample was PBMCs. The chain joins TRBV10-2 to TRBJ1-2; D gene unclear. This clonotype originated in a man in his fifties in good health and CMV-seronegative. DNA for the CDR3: TGCGCCAGCAGTGGAGGTTATGGCTACACCTTC. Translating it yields CASSGGYGYTF.